Listed below are T cell receptor beta chains from one sample, sequenced in a study of tumor-infiltrating lymphocytes in primary liver carcinoma. TCRdb recomputed calls from the multiplex PCR reads with MiXCR, one row per CDR3 protein. The table records 300,000 to 400,000 distinct CDR3 sequences, roughly two thirds of them present only once. The sequenced sample was peripheral blood. The receptors were sampled from a man aged 35-49 years with primary liver carcinoma and hepatitis B virus infection. CDR3s include the opening cysteine and the closing phenylalanine or tryptophan. Fields, in order: D gene, J gene, V gene, clone size, CDR3 length, CDR3 protein, CDR3 DNA. D genes are given only for firm matches. For some rows the clone size is stated as once, few or many, or as a class when expanded; others skip it.

D: TRBD1
J: TRBJ1-5
V: TRBV11-2
size: -
length: 15
CDR3: CASSLGQLSNQPQHF
DNA: TGTGCCAGCAGCCTGGGACAGCTTAGCAATCAGCCCCAGCATTTC

D: -
J: TRBJ1-2
V: TRBV5-6
size: -
length: 14
CDR3: CASSRSAGPDGYTF
DNA: TGTGCCAGCAGTAGGTCGGCCGGACCCGACGGTTACACCTTC

D: -
J: TRBJ2-7
V: TRBV4-2
size: many
length: 16
CDR3: CASSQVFRGAAYEQYF
DNA: TGTGCCAGCAGCCAAGTCTTCAGGGGCGCGGCCTACGAGCAGTACTTC

D: -
J: TRBJ2-2
V: TRBV11-2
size: -
length: 17
CDR3: CASTSTGHGRITGELFF
DNA: TGTGCCAGCACCTCAACGGGACATGGTCGAATCACCGGGGAGCTGTTTTTT

D: TRBD1
J: TRBJ1-5
V: TRBV4-3
size: many
length: 14
CDR3: CASSQSHRGPPQHF
DNA: TGCGCCAGCAGCCAGAGCCACAGGGGTCCGCCCCAGCATTTT

D: -
J: TRBJ2-3
V: TRBV5-4
size: -
length: 12
CDR3: CASSGSTNTQYF
DNA: TGTGCCAGCAGCGGCTCAACAAATACGCAGTATTTT

D: -
J: TRBJ1-1
V: TRBV11-2
size: -
length: 13
CDR3: CTSSPDPVLGAVF
DNA: TGTACCAGCAGCCCTGATCCCGTCCTCGGGGCTGTCTTT

D: TRBD2
J: TRBJ2-2
V: TRBV29-1
size: many
length: 15
CDR3: CSVQPSGRVTGELFF
DNA: TGCAGCGTTCAACCAAGCGGGAGGGTGACCGGGGAGCTGTTTTTT

D: TRBD1
J: TRBJ2-5
V: TRBV24-1
size: -
length: 15
CDR3: CVTSPGQGGIGTQYF
DNA: TGTGTCACCAGTCCCGGACAGGGAGGAATTGGGACCCAGTACTTC

D: TRBD2
J: TRBJ2-1
V: TRBV11-2
size: medium-sized
length: 15
CDR3: CASSLGTSGINEQFF
DNA: TGTGCCAGCAGCTTAGGGACTAGCGGGATAAATGAGCAGTTCTTC

D: TRBD2
J: TRBJ2-1
V: TRBV28
size: -
length: 15
CDR3: CASRIAGVRYNEQFF
DNA: TGTGCCAGCAGAATAGCGGGAGTGCGATACAATGAGCAGTTCTTC

D: -
J: TRBJ1-3
V: TRBV29-1
size: -
length: 12
CDR3: CSVGGDGNTIYF
DNA: TGCAGCGTTGGGGGAGATGGAAACACCATATATTTT

D: TRBD2
J: TRBJ2-3
V: TRBV5-6
size: -
length: 15
CDR3: CASRFWLAATDTQYF
DNA: TGTGCCAGCAGGTTTTGGCTAGCGGCCACAGATACGCAGTATTTT

D: -
J: TRBJ2-2
V: TRBV12-3/TRBV12-4
size: many
length: 13
CDR3: CASSSQRTGELFF
DNA: TGTGCCAGCAGCTCCCAGCGGACCGGGGAGCTGTTTTTT

D: -
J: TRBJ1-5
V: TRBV6-1
size: many
length: 15
CDR3: CASSQGVSSNQPQHF
DNA: TGTGCCAGCAGCCAAGGGGTCAGCAGCAATCAGCCCCAGCATTTT

D: -
J: TRBJ1-1
V: TRBV29-1
size: many
length: 12
CDR3: CSVEDYRVEAFF
DNA: TGCAGCGTTGAAGACTATCGAGTTGAAGCTTTCTTT

D: TRBD2
J: TRBJ2-7
V: TRBV5-4
size: -
length: 14
CDR3: CASRSAGAPYEQYF
DNA: TGTGCCAGCCGGTCAGCGGGAGCCCCCTACGAGCAATACTTC

D: TRBD2
J: TRBJ2-1
V: TRBV11-2
size: few
length: 16
CDR3: CASTYLAGGSYNGQFF
DNA: TGTGCCAGCACCTATTTAGCGGGAGGGTCCTACAACGGGCAGTTCTTC

D: TRBD1
J: TRBJ2-5
V: TRBV11-2
size: -
length: 15
CDR3: CASRLDRGPSETQYF
DNA: TGTGCCAGCAGATTAGACAGGGGACCCTCAGAGACCCAGTACTTC

D: -
J: TRBJ2-4
V: TRBV6-6
size: -
length: 13
CDR3: CASSYLNKNIQYF
DNA: TGTGCCAGCAGTTACTTGAACAAAAACATTCAGTACTTC

D: TRBD1
J: TRBJ1-1
V: TRBV6-5
size: -
length: 14
CDR3: CASSKDRPNAEAFF
DNA: TGTGCCAGCAGTAAGGACAGGCCGAACGCTGAAGCTTTCTTT

D: -
J: TRBJ2-2
V: TRBV6-5
size: once
length: 16
CDR3: CASTSPPRGRPWELFF
DNA: TGTGCCAGCACTTCTCCCCCTCGGGGACGTCCCTGGGAGCTGTTTTTT

D: TRBD1
J: TRBJ2-7
V: TRBV11-2
size: once
length: 16
CDR3: CASSFTQGAIRNEQYF
DNA: TGTGCCAGCAGCTTCACACAGGGGGCCATACGTAACGAGCAGTACTTC

D: -
J: TRBJ2-1
V: TRBV11-2
size: -
length: 14
CDR3: CACTLYRLVSEQFF
DNA: TGTGCCTGCACCTTATACCGGCTAGTTAGTGAGCAGTTTTTC

D: -
J: TRBJ2-4
V: TRBV5-6
size: few
length: 13
CDR3: CASSPQDSGIQYF
DNA: TGTGCCAGCAGCCCGCAGGACAGTGGCATTCAGTACTTC

D: -
J: TRBJ2-5
V: TRBV7-6
size: -
length: 11
CDR3: CASSFGPIQKF
DNA: TGTGCCAGCAGCTTCGGACCGATTCAAAAATTC

D: -
J: TRBJ1-1
V: TRBV20-1
size: -
length: 15
CDR3: CSARVDSFMNTEAFF
DNA: TGCAGTGCTAGAGTCGACAGTTTTATGAACACTGAAGCTTTCTTT

D: -
J: TRBJ2-5
V: TRBV4-2
size: many
length: 12
CDR3: CASSEARKTQYF
DNA: TGTGCCAGCAGCGAAGCCCGAAAGACCCAGTACTTC

D: -
J: TRBJ2-7
V: TRBV12-3/TRBV12-4
size: many
length: 13
CDR3: CASSLKGSYEQYF
DNA: TGTGCCAGCAGTTTAAAGGGCTCCTACGAGCAGTACTTC

D: TRBD2
J: TRBJ2-1
V: TRBV11-2
size: -
length: 16
CDR3: CASSSVAGGCGNEQFF
DNA: TGTGCAAGCAGCTCCGTGGCGGGAGGTTGTGGCAATGAGCAGTTCTTC

D: TRBD1
J: TRBJ2-2
V: TRBV6-5
size: many
length: 12
CDR3: CVGQGNTGELFF
DNA: TGTGTTGGACAGGGGAACACCGGGGAGCTGTTTTTT

D: TRBD2
J: TRBJ2-5
V: TRBV10-2
size: -
length: 19
CDR3: CASSESVIASGGSRETQYF
DNA: TGCGCCAGCAGTGAGTCGGTAATAGCCAGCGGGGGTTCTCGAGAGACCCAGTACTTC

D: TRBD1
J: TRBJ1-1
V: TRBV6-6
size: few
length: 14
CDR3: CASSSGTGGAGAFF
DNA: TGTGCCAGCAGCTCCGGGACAGGGGGCGCAGGAGCTTTCTTT

D: -
J: TRBJ2-2
V: TRBV6-4
size: -
length: 15
CDR3: CASKQDLTIPGELFF
DNA: TGTGCCAGCAAACAAGATTTGACTATTCCCGGGGAGCTGTTTTTT

D: -
J: TRBJ2-2
V: TRBV7-9
size: -
length: 16
CDR3: CTSSLGPSASIGELFF
DNA: TGTACCAGCAGCTTAGGCCCTAGCGCCAGTATCGGGGAGCTGTTTTTT

D: TRBD1
J: TRBJ2-6
V: TRBV10-3
size: -
length: 15
CDR3: CASRTGRSGANVLTF
DNA: TGTGCCTCAAGGACAGGAAGGTCTGGGGCCAACGTCCTGACTTTC

D: -
J: TRBJ1-1
V: TRBV29-1
size: -
length: 13
CDR3: CSVSMAMNTETFF
DNA: TGCAGCGTTTCTATGGCCATGAACACTGAAACTTTCTTT

D: TRBD1
J: TRBJ2-7
V: TRBV12-3/TRBV12-4
size: -
length: 12
CDR3: CASRDRVNEQYF
DNA: TGTGCCAGCAGGGACAGGGTGAACGAGCAGTACTTC